The entry below describes one TCR beta chain. Antigen unknown. The sample originates from a study of CD8 T cells in ankylosing spondylitis. Findings and caveats of the study: For ankylosing spondylitis blood, a TCR beta motif of eight or nine highly homologous variants appeared characteristic. There were earlier reports of some motif variants in reactive arthritis synovial fluid and blood. Clones linked to disease, bearing a CD8+ phenotype, were relatively rare in peripheral blood. In ankylosing spondylitis patients, matched synovial fluid reportedly showed significant enrichment of disease-linked clones.

In making TCR beta libraries, quantitative 5'-RACE with molecular barcodes was used. TCRdb re-called the 5' RACE reads with MiXCR, one entry per CDR3 protein. Altogether 450,000 or so distinct CDR3 sequences are present, roughly 26% being singletons, with the ten largest covering 0.75% to 0.9%. Material: blood, either unsorted or a sorted T cell fraction (not recorded which). The clonotype originates from a male donor with ankylosing spondylitis.

Here the CDR3 reads CASSLEMGLYTGELFF. The CDR3 nucleotides are TGTGCCAGCAGCTTAGAGATGGGACTGTACACCGGGGAGCTGTTTTTT. The J gene is TRBJ2-2, the V gene TRBV7-6; possible D gene TRBD2, 6 bases. Trimming left V 1 base short and J 3 bases short, with 12 bases between. Germline-derived CDR1 and CDR2 are SGHVS and FNYEAQ. This CDR3 has 16 residues.